A selection of T cell receptor beta chains follows, all from one sample in a study of regulatory T cells in long-lasting Graves disease. TCRdb reprocessed the multiplex PCR reads with MiXCR, giving one entry per CDR3 protein. The sample lists 680,000 or so distinct CDR3 sequences; about 16% were seen once. The same data also went into a second study, on T cells in Graves' hyperthyroidism and ophthalmopathy.

This material consisted of peripheral blood mononuclear cells (PBMCs), taken at new diagnosis, from a patient treated with antithyroid drugs. The receptor source for this set is a woman in her 30s with Graves disease. Each CDR3 is given with its conserved first and last residue. D genes are given only for firm matches. Rows may omit the clone size; those that give it use once, few, many or a size class.

d_call	v_call	clone_size	j_call	cdr3_aa	cdr3_nt
-	TRBV6-1	-	TRBJ1-2	CANSPRDTYGYTF	TGTGCCAACAGTCCCCGGGACACCTATGGCTACACCTTC
TRBD1	TRBV6-5	-	TRBJ2-7	CASSYKRSLGQDEQYF	TGTGCCAGCAGTTACAAGCGGTCTTTGGGACAGGACGAGCAGTACTTC
TRBD2	TRBV19	few	TRBJ2-7	CASSMGLGLAGTAAYEQYF	TGTGCCAGTAGTATGGGTCTGGGACTAGCGGGCACCGCTGCCTACGAGCAGTACTTC
-	TRBV19	-	TRBJ2-7	CASSMGGMGYEQYF	TGTGCCAGTAGTATGGGGGGCATGGGCTACGAGCAGTACTTC
-	TRBV7-9	-	TRBJ2-3	CASSEAGAHVTQYF	TGTGCCAGCAGCGAAGCTGGGGCGCATGTTACGCAGTATTTT
TRBD1	TRBV19	-	TRBJ1-2	CASRFGTGDLAGFTF	TGTGCCAGTAGATTCGGGACAGGGGATTTGGCTGGCTTCACCTTC
TRBD2	TRBV20-1	-	TRBJ2-1	CSATWTRSVNEQFF	TGCAGTGCTACCTGGACTAGAAGTGTTAATGAGCAGTTCTTC
-	TRBV29-1	-	TRBJ2-1	CSVEKRYNEQFF	TGCAGCGTTGAAAAGCGATACAATGAGCAGTTCTTC
-	TRBV30	-	TRBJ2-7	CAWGEGIGYEQYF	TGTGCCTGGGGCGAGGGCATAGGATACGAGCAGTACTTC
-	TRBV28	-	TRBJ2-3	CASSQGKGTDTQYF	TGTGCCAGCAGTCAGGGGAAGGGAACAGATACGCAGTATTTT
-	TRBV20-1	-	TRBJ2-3	CSARAGDTQYF	TGCAGTGCTAGAGCCGGGGATACGCAGTATTTT
-	TRBV6-2/TRBV6-3	few	TRBJ2-5	CASSYGAVQETQYF	TGTGCCAGCAGTTATGGCGCAGTTCAAGAGACCCAGTACTTC
-	TRBV19	few	TRBJ1-2	CASSTGGGYTF	TGTGCCAGTTCTACGGGTGGTGGCTACACCTTC
-	TRBV7-9	many	TRBJ2-5	CASSLVVGRIQETQYF	TGTGCCAGCAGCTTAGTTGTAGGCAGAATCCAAGAGACCCAGTACTTC
-	TRBV5-1	-	TRBJ2-4	CASRNPAALAKNIQYF	TGCGCCAGCAGAAACCCCGCGGCACTAGCCAAAAACATTCAGTACTTC
TRBD2	TRBV30	few	TRBJ2-1	CALGGSGSNEQFF	TGTGCCTTGGGGGGGTCAGGGTCCAATGAGCAGTTCTTC
-	TRBV20-1	-	TRBJ2-5	CSARNARETQYF	TGCAGTGCTAGAAATGCTCGGGAGACCCAGTACTTC
-	TRBV19	-	TRBJ1-3	CASSLQVFGNTIYF	TGTGCCAGTTCGCTACAAGTTTTCGGAAACACCATATATTTT
TRBD1	TRBV7-3	many	TRBJ2-1	CASSPSGTGGSYEQFF	TGTGCCAGCTCCCCCTCCGGGACAGGAGGTTCATATGAGCAGTTCTTC
-	TRBV12-3/TRBV12-4	many	TRBJ1-1	CASSTPSHGTEAFF	TGTGCCAGCAGTACCCCGTCACACGGGACTGAAGCTTTCTTT
-	TRBV30	many	TRBJ1-1	CAWSRAGRTNTEAFF	TGTGCCTGGAGTCGGGCGGGACGGACGAACACTGAAGCTTTCTTT
TRBD1	TRBV28	many	TRBJ1-1	CASEGATEAFF	TGTGCCAGCGAGGGGGCAACTGAAGCTTTCTTT
TRBD1	TRBV29-1	many	TRBJ1-1	CSVVRGRGGEAFF	TGCAGCGTTGTAAGGGGGCGCGGGGGTGAAGCTTTCTTT
TRBD1	TRBV10-1	few	TRBJ1-1	CASRDSRSTEAFF	TGCGCCAGCCGGGACAGCCGATCCACTGAAGCTTTCTTT
TRBD1	TRBV20-1	many	TRBJ1-2	CSASLNRGGSGYTF	TGCAGTGCTAGCCTCAACAGGGGAGGTAGTGGCTACACCTTC
TRBD2	TRBV20-1	few	TRBJ2-7	CSADRPSGRGGYEQYF	TGCAGTGCGGATCGACCCAGCGGGAGGGGGGGTTACGAGCAGTACTTC
-	TRBV6-1	-	TRBJ1-6	CASTLRGNSPLHF	TGTGCCAGCACCCTCCGGGGGAATTCACCCCTCCACTTT
-	TRBV5-6	-	TRBJ2-2	CASSGAGGELFF	TGTGCCAGCAGCGGCGCCGGGGGGGAGCTGTTTTTT
-	TRBV20-1	-	TRBJ2-1	CSGGDRGNEQFF	TGCAGTGGGGGTGATAGAGGCAATGAGCAGTTCTTC
-	TRBV6-1	many	TRBJ1-2	CASSVWTANYGYTF	TGTGCCAGCAGTGTTTGGACAGCGAACTATGGCTACACCTTC
TRBD1	TRBV28	-	TRBJ2-2	CAAWEGTGATGELFF	TGTGCCGCCTGGGAGGGGACAGGGGCCACCGGGGAGCTGTTTTTT
-	TRBV14	-	TRBJ1-1	CASSQERGLGAFF	TGTGCCAGCAGCCAAGAACGGGGCTTAGGGGCTTTCTTT
-	TRBV5-1	many	TRBJ1-1	CASSLMGRMNTEAFF	TGCGCCAGCAGCTTAATGGGACGGATGAACACTGAAGCTTTCTTT
-	TRBV19	-	TRBJ1-2	CASSIRAAIVYTF	TGTGCCAGTAGTATTAGGGCAGCGATTGTCTACACCTTC
-	TRBV28	-	TRBJ2-3	CASSPPVGTDTQYF	TGTGCCAGCAGCCCGCCTGTGGGCACAGATACGCAGTATTTT
-	TRBV19	few	TRBJ2-7	CASSITALGEQYF	TGTGCCAGTAGTATTACGGCGCTGGGGGAGCAGTACTTC
-	TRBV20-1	many	TRBJ1-1	CSARDGGPNSNTEAFF	TGCAGTGCTAGAGATGGCGGCCCAAATTCGAACACTGAAGCTTTCTTT
TRBD1	TRBV5-4	-	TRBJ1-2	CASSSWTGGAVGGGYTF	TGTGCCAGCAGCTCTTGGACAGGGGGCGCAGTCGGGGGCGGCTACACCTTC
-	TRBV13	few	TRBJ2-1	CASSLISEQFF	TGTGCCAGCAGCTTAATATCTGAGCAGTTCTTC
TRBD1	TRBV11-2	many	TRBJ2-2	CASSYPETGVNTGELFF	TGTGCCAGCAGTTATCCTGAGACAGGGGTGAACACCGGGGAGCTGTTTTTT
TRBD1	TRBV5-1	-	TRBJ2-5	CASSLAGTGSETQYF	TGCGCCAGCAGCTTGGCCGGGACAGGGAGCGAGACCCAGTACTTC
TRBD2	TRBV11-2	-	TRBJ2-7	CASRPGLAGISYEQYF	TGTGCCAGCAGGCCGGGACTAGCGGGAATCTCCTACGAGCAGTACTTC
-	TRBV5-1	many	TRBJ2-2	CASSLQGNTGELFF	TGTGCCAGCAGCTTACAGGGGAACACCGGGGAGCTGTTTTTT
TRBD1	TRBV6-1	-	TRBJ1-6	CASIRDRGSPLHF	TGTGCCAGCATAAGGGACAGGGGCTCACCCCTCCACTTT
-	TRBV20-1	few	TRBJ2-4	CSAREGLAKNIQYF	TGCAGTGCTAGGGAGGGGCTAGCCAAAAACATTCAGTACTTC
TRBD2	TRBV7-3	few	TRBJ2-1	CASSWKAGGNEQFF	TGTGCCAGCAGCTGGAAAGCGGGAGGGAATGAGCAGTTCTTC
-	TRBV7-9	-	TRBJ1-4	CASSLWDGANEKLFF	TGTGCCAGCAGCTTGTGGGACGGTGCGAATGAAAAACTGTTTTTT